These 26 T cell receptor beta chains originate from one sample sequenced in a study of T-cell memory formation after mild COVID-19. One entry per CDR3 protein results from TCRdb running MiXCR on the 5' RACE reads. This table holds around 300,000 distinct CDR3 sequences, 15% to 20% found once. Sequences were obtained from PBMCs or a T cell subset sorted from them (not recorded which). The receptors come from a man aged 18 to 35 who had mild COVID-19 (a few samples of this study predate the infection). Cell type and time point are not known.

In its sample, this clonotype was seen a few times. The chain joins TRBV4-2 to TRBJ2-2; perhaps TRBD2 as D (5 bases). Trimming left V 5 bases short and J 0 bases short, with 10 bases between. CDR1 is LGHNA, CDR2 YNFKEQ, per germline. The CDR3 is made up of 15 amino acids. The CDR3 DNA sequence: TGTGCCAGCAGCTCGGACTGGGCGAACACCGGGGAGCTGTTTTTT. Translation: CASSSDWANTGELFF.

The rearrangement uses TRBV28 and TRBJ2-2; TRBD2 might be the D (5 bases). From germline, CDR1 is MDHEN and CDR2 SYDVKM. This CDR3 has 15 amino acids. V gave up 7 bases and J gave up 0 bases, with 12 bases separating them. This CDR3 reads CASIPGSANTGELFF. The CDR3 DNA reads as TGTGCCAGCATACCGGGGAGCGCGAACACCGGGGAGCTGTTTTTT.

The CDR3 coding sequence is TGTGCCTGGAGTGTGGGGGGCATCACAGATACGCAGTATTTT. It is translated as CAWSVGGITDTQYF. V and J are TRBV30 and TRBJ2-3; D may match TRBD1 or TRBD2 (6 bases each). CDR3 length equals 14 residues. In germline, CDR1 is GTSNPN, CDR2 SVGIG (reference sequence). The germline V and J ends were trimmed by 0 bases and 2 bases, with 9 bases remaining between them. The entire variable domain, with the rest obtained from reference TRBV30 and TRBJ2-3, is as follows: SQTIHQWPATLVQPVGSPLSLECTVEGTSNPNLYWYRQAAGRGLQLLFYSVGIGQISSEVPQNLSASRPQDRQFILSSKKLLLSDSGFYLCAWSVGGITDTQYFGPGTRLTVL.

The chain recombines TRBV2 with TRBJ2-3; D is perhaps TRBD2 (5 bases). Deletions cut 8 bases from V and 2 bases from J, with 14 bases between. There are 14 residues in the CDR3. Germline lookup yields CDR1 SNHLY and CDR2 FYNNEI. The CDR3 protein is CASGGLIITDTQYF. CDR3 bases: TGTGCCAGCGGCGGACTTATTATCACAGATACGCAGTATTTT.

This chain links TRBV28 with TRBJ2-1; D gene unclear. The CDR3 length is 16 residues. Germline V CDR1 and CDR2: MDHEN, SYDVKM. Trimming removed 3 bases at V and 0 bases at J, with 12 bases between. CDR3 sequence (DNA): TGTGCCAGCAGTTTTCATACAGCGAGCTCCTACAATGAGCAGTTCTTC. It translates to CASSFHTASSYNEQFF.

This clonotype was counted a few times. The CDR3 DNA is TGTGCCAGCAGCTCAAGCCTAGCGTACAGGGGAAAGGGCCCTGAAGCTTTCTTT. Protein: CASSSSLAYRGKGPEAFF. The rearrangement joins TRBV7-9 to TRBJ1-1, with 7 nucleotides matching TRBD1. V trimming: 4 bases; J trimming: 6 bases; junction bases outside the gene matches: 20. The CDR3 runs 18 residues. Looked up from germline, CDR1 is SEHNR and CDR2 is FQNEAQ (reference sequence).

This clonotype was recorded a few times. For the CDR3, the DNA is TGTGCCAGAACGGAGGGCTTTGTTGGTGGGCTTAGCAATCAGCCCCAGCATTTT. This sequence encodes CARTEGFVGGLSNQPQHF. This chain joins TRBV11-2 and TRBJ1-5; no clear D. Trimming cost V 9 bases and J 0 bases, with 24 bases left between them. CDR1 SGHAT and CDR2 FQNNGV come from the germline V gene. CDR3 length equals 18 residues.

This clonotype was detected ten times or more. The CDR3 reads CASSSQTGQETQYF. The CDR3 coding sequence is TGTGCCAGCAGCTCCCAGACAGGCCAAGAGACCCAGTACTTC. V and J are TRBV5-4 and TRBJ2-5, with a possible D match to TRBD1 (6 bases). Trimming pared 3 bases from V and 1 base from J, leaving 10 bases between. This CDR3 has 14 residues. The germline V gene has CDR1 SGHNT and CDR2 YYREEE (reference sequence).

The chain combines TRBV11-2 with TRBJ1-2; tentatively, D is TRBD1 (5 bases). The CDR3 covers 15 residues. The V and J ends lost 8 bases and 2 bases respectively, with 18 bases between them. Germline V gene data show CDR1 as SGHAT and CDR2 as FQNNGV. CDR3 DNA sequence: TGTGCCAGCGGCTCGGCCGACAGTGACAACTATGGCTACACCTTC. Encoded protein: CASGSADSDNYGYTF.

The chain has TRBV4-2 and TRBJ1-1, with 8 bases fitting TRBD1. The CDR3 extends over 14 amino acids. Germline V gene lookup returns CDR1 LGHNA and CDR2 YNFKEQ. V was clipped by 2 bases and J by 2 bases; unmatched bases: 1. The CDR3, as DNA: TGTGCCAGCAGCCAACAGGGGGCCAACACTGAAGCTTTCTTT. This codes for CASSQQGANTEAFF.

The genes are TRBV7-2 and TRBJ1-2, with D possibly TRBD1 on 6 matching bases. Trimming took off 5 bases at V and 1 base at J, with 14 bases between the two ends. This CDR3 has 15 residues. CDR1 and CDR2 (germline): SGHTA, FQGNSA. The CDR3 coding sequence is TGTGCCAGCAGCGTAGGGGGGAGCCGTAACTATGGCTACACCTTC. This translates into CASSVGGSRNYGYTF. Filled out from reference TRBV7-2 and TRBJ1-2, the complete variable domain reads GAGVSQSPSNKVTEKGKDVELRCDPISGHTALYWYRQSLGQGLEFLIYFQGNSAPDKSGLPSDRFSAERTGGSVSTLTIQRTQQEDSAVYLCASSVGGSRNYGYTFGSGTRLTVV.

The chain carries TRBV4-1 and TRBJ1-4; TRBD1 matches 7 bases. V shed 4 bases and J 8 bases; nucleotides not matched to a gene: 7. CDR1 is MGHRA, CDR2 YSYEKL, per germline. The CDR3 contains 14 residues. CDR3 in amino acids: CASSPGQAPEKLFF. As DNA, the CDR3 is TGCGCCAGCAGCCCCGGACAGGCGCCGGAAAAACTGTTTTTT.

This clonotype has a handful of counts. This sequence joins TRBV9 and TRBJ2-2, with 7 bases lining up with TRBD2. From germline, CDR1 is SGDLS and CDR2 YYNGEE. The CDR3 runs to 16 residues. After removal of 0 bases from V and 6 bases from J, the junction contained 8 bases not matched to a gene. CDR3 coding DNA: TGTGCCAGCAGCGTAGCTTCGACTAGCTATCCCGGGGAGCTGTTTTTT. Encoded protein: CASSVASTSYPGELFF.

This clonotype came up a few times. The rearrangement joins TRBV7-9 to TRBJ1-4; D may be TRBD1 (5 bases). The CDR3 is 14 residues long. Germline V gives CDR1 SEHNR, CDR2 FQNEAQ (reference sequence). Trimming took 6 bases from V and 8 from J, leaving 16 bases between them. In DNA form, the CDR3 reads TGTGCCAGCAGTTTAATGGGACCCGGGGAAAAACTGTTTTTT. It translates to CASSLMGPGEKLFF.

This clonotype showed up just a few times. The chain recombines TRBV7-9 with TRBJ2-4; possibly TRBD1 for D (5 bases). CDR3 length: 15 residues. The V gene lost 0 bases and the J gene lost 0 bases, with 6 bases spanning the gap. Germline CDR1 is SEHNR and CDR2 is FQNEAQ (reference sequence). CDR3 coding DNA: TGTGCCAGCAGCTTAGCGGACATAGCCAAAAACATTCAGTACTTC. Its protein product is CASSLADIAKNIQYF.

This clonotype showed up just a few times. CDR3 sequence: CASSLEGNSGNTIYF. The CDR3 DNA reads as TGCGCCAGCAGCTTGGAGGGGAACTCTGGAAACACCATATATTTT. The chain is built from TRBV5-1 and TRBJ1-3, with a tentative D call TRBD1 (5 bases). The germline CDR1 and CDR2 sequences are SGHRS and YFSETQ. V dropped 0 bases and J dropped 0 bases, with 7 bases sitting between them. This CDR3 spans 15 amino acids. Full variable domain (remainder filled in from reference TRBV5-1 and TRBJ1-3): KAGVTQTPRYLIKTRGQQVTLSCSPISGHRSVSWYQQTPGQGLQFLFEYFSETQRNKGNFPGRFSGRQFSNSRSEMNVSTLELGDSALYLCASSLEGNSGNTIYFGEGSWLTVV.

The sample holds a few counts of this clonotype. This chain connects TRBV7-2 to TRBJ1-6; D remains ambiguous. Germline-derived CDR1 and CDR2 are SGHTA and FQGNSA. CDR3 length: 15 residues. Trimming cost V 1 base and J 7 bases, with 11 bases left between them. The CDR3 spells CASSLEVSSNSPLHF. CDR3 DNA: TGTGCCAGCAGCTTAGAGGTTTCTTCCAATTCACCCCTCCACTTT.

The gene calls are TRBV10-3 and TRBJ2-2, with D unresolved. The germline V gene encodes CDR1 ENHRY and CDR2 SYGVKD. There are 17 residues in the CDR3. V dropped 3 bases and J dropped 4 bases, with 18 bases sitting between them. The chain's CDR3 is CAISDPPAGAFTGELFF. The CDR3 coding sequence is TGTGCCATCAGTGACCCTCCGGCAGGCGCGTTCACCGGGGAGCTGTTTTTT.

This clonotype was seen only a few times. This chain links TRBV4-1 with TRBJ2-5, with 12 bases identical to TRBD2. The CDR3 spans 18 residues. J gave up 7 bases and V 0 bases, and 12 bases lay outside the gene matches. Germline V gene data show CDR1 as MGHRA and CDR2 as YSYEKL. CDR3 loop: CASSQDETSGGLVGTQYF. DNA of the CDR3: TGCGCCAGCAGCCAAGATGAGACTAGCGGGGGCCTGGTGGGGACCCAGTACTTC.

The chain combines TRBV29-1 with TRBJ2-1; 7 positions match TRBD1. Per the germline V gene, CDR1 is SQVTM and CDR2 is ANQGSEA. The J segment lost 8 bases and the V segment lost 4 bases, leaving 8 bases of the junction unmatched. The CDR3 loop spans 13 amino acids. The CDR3 DNA follows: TGCAGCGTTGGAGGGGGCAAGGCTGATGAGCAGTTCTTC. Translation gives CSVGGGKADEQFF.

The CDR3 protein is CASSLPTGEGTEAFF. The CDR3 coding sequence is TGCGCCAGCAGCCTTCCGACAGGTGAGGGGACTGAAGCTTTCTTT. V is TRBV5-1 and J is TRBJ1-1; tentatively, D is TRBD1 (6 bases). This CDR3 is built from 15 residues. Germline loops: CDR1 SGHRS, CDR2 YFSETQ. V was clipped by 4 bases and J by 5 bases, with 18 bases between them.

This clonotype turned up a few times. This chain connects TRBV20-1 to TRBJ2-3, with TRBD1 identical over 7 bases. CDR3 length: 14 amino acids. V shed 5 bases, J shed 4 bases, and the junction held 9 bases outside the gene matches. CDR1 and CDR2 (germline): DFQATT, SNEGSKA (reference sequence). The CDR3 loop reads CSAQQGSISDTQYF. CDR3 nucleotide sequence: TGCAGTGCTCAACAGGGGTCCATTTCAGATACGCAGTATTTT.

This clonotype was observed at least ten times. This chain connects TRBV2 to TRBJ2-7; 8 bases align to TRBD1. V shed 7 bases, J shed 11 bases, and the junction held 4 bases outside the gene matches. This CDR3 is built from 10 residues. Germline V gives CDR1 SNHLY, CDR2 FYNNEI. The CDR3 nucleotides are TGTGCCAGCAAGGAGGACAGGGAGTACTTC. Translated: CASKEDREYF.

This clonotype has just a few counts. The chain uses TRBV19 and TRBJ2-7; D is uncertain. Trimming removed 4 bases from V and 2 bases from J, with 12 bases in between. The CDR3 contains 14 residues. Germline lookup yields CDR1 LNHDA and CDR2 SQIVND (reference sequence). The CDR3 nucleotides read TGTGCCAGTAGTAGCTTAGTATTTGCCTACGAGCAGTACTTC. It codes for CASSSLVFAYEQYF. Based on the CDR3 plus reference TRBV19 and TRBJ2-7, the full variable domain is DGGITQSPKYLFRKEGQNVTLSCEQNLNHDAMYWYRQDPGQGLRLIYYSQIVNDFQKGDIAEGYSVSREKKESFPLTVTSAQKNPTAFYLCASSSLVFAYEQYFGPGTRLTVT.

The chain is built from TRBV4-1 and TRBJ1-3, with D tentatively TRBD1 (6 bases). V was shortened by 0 bases and J by 0 bases, with 9 bases between the two germline ends. The CDR3 spans 16 residues. Per the germline V gene, CDR1 is MGHRA and CDR2 is YSYEKL. This CDR3 is CASSQDTGRSGNTIYF. The CDR3 coding sequence is TGCGCCAGCAGCCAAGATACAGGGCGCTCTGGAAACACCATATATTTT.

This chain connects TRBV18 to TRBJ2-7, with a possible D match to TRBD1 (6 bases). Looked up from germline, CDR1 is KGHSH and CDR2 is LQKENI. V lost 2 bases and J 0 bases, leaving 11 bases between the germline ends. The CDR3 loop spans 15 amino acids. The CDR3 sequence: CASSPWQGISYEQYV. CDR3 sequence (DNA): TGTGCCAGCTCACCATGGCAGGGGATCTCCTACGAGCAGTACGTC.